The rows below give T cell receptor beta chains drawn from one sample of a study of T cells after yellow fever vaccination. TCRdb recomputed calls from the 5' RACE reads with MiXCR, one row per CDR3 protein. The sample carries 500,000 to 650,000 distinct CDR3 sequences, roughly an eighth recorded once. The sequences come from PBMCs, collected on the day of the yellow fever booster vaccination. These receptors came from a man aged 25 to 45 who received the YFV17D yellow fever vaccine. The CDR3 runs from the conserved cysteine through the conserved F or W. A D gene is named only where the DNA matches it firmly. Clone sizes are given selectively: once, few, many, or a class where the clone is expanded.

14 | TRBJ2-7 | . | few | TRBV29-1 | TGCAGCGTGGGGAGGGGGGGCCCCTCCTACGAGCAGTACTTC | CSVGRGGPSYEQYF
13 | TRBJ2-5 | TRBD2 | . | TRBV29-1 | TGCAGCATAAGCGGGAGGTTAATCGAGACCCAGTACTTC | CSISGRLIETQYF
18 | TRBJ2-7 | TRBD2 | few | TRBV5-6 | TGTGCCAGCAGCCGTCCGGGACTAGCGGGAGGAAGCTCCTACGAGCAGTACTTC | CASSRPGLAGGSSYEQYF
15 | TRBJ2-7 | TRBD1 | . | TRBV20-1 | TGCAGTGCTAGGAAGGGACAGGGGACCTCCTACGAGCAGTACTTC | CSARKGQGTSYEQYF
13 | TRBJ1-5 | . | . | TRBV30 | TGTGCCTGGAGTGGGGATAGCAATCAGCCCCAGCATTTT | CAWSGDSNQPQHF
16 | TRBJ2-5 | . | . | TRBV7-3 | TGTGCCAGCAGCCAAGGAAGAGGACCGAAGAAAGAGACCCAGTACTTC | CASSQGRGPKKETQYF
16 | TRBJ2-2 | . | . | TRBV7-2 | TGTGCCAGCAGCTTAGAGGTGCGATCGATCACCGGGGAGCTGTTTTTT | CASSLEVRSITGELFF
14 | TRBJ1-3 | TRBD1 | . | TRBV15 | TGTGCCACCACGGCACAGGGGGCTGGAAACACCATATATTTT | CATTAQGAGNTIYF
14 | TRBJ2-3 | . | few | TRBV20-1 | TGCAGTGCTAGCGGGACCGTGTTCACAGATACGCAGTATTTT | CSASGTVFTDTQYF
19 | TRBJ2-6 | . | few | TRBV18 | TGTGCCAGCTCACTTTTCCCGAGGAGGGCATACTCTGGGGCCAACGTCCTGACTTTC | CASSLFPRRAYSGANVLTF
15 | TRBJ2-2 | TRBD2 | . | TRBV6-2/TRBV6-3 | TGTGCCAGCAGACCACTAGCGGGAGCCCCCGGGGAGCTGTTTTTT | CASRPLAGAPGELFF
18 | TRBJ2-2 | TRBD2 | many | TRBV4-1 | TGCGCCAGCAGCCAAGACGGGACTAGCGGGAGTTCCACCGGGGAGCTGTTTTTT | CASSQDGTSGSSTGELFF
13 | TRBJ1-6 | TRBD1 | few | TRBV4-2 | TGTGCCAGCAGCCGACAGGGGACATCACCCCTCCACTTT | CASSRQGTSPLHF
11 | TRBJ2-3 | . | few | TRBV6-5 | TGTGCCAGTGGGGCCACAGATACGCAGTATTTT | CASGATDTQYF
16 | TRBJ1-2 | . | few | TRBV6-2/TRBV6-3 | TGTGCCAGCAATTTCGGCGGACACCAGACCAGCTATGGCTACACCTTC | CASNFGGHQTSYGYTF
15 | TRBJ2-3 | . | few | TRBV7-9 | TGTGCCAGCAGTTTGGCAGATCTGGGCACAGATACGCAGTATTTT | CASSLADLGTDTQYF
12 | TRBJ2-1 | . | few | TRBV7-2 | TGTGCCAGCAGCAACCCCACAGGAGCGCAGTTCTTC | CASSNPTGAQFF
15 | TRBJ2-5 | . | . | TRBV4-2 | TGTGCCAGCAGCCAAGATTTCCAGGGAAGGGAGACCCAGTACTTC | CASSQDFQGRETQYF
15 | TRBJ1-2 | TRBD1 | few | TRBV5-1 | TGCGCCAGCACCCTAGGACAGGGGGCTAACTATGGCTACACCTTC | CASTLGQGANYGYTF
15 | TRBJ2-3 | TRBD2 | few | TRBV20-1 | TGCAGTGCTAGCCCCGGGACTAGCGGGAGAGATACGCAGTATTTT | CSASPGTSGRDTQYF
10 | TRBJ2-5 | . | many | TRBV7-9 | TGTGCCAGCAAGGGGGAGACCCAGTACTTC | CASKGETQYF